Sequencing of this T cell receptor beta chain was carried out in a study of breast tumors, draining lymph nodes, adjacent tissues. Study conclusions and caveats: Compared with lymph nodes, tumors were less diverse; compared with nontumor tissue, more.

There are 15 residues in the CDR3. Germline V gene data show CDR1 as MNHNS and CDR2 as SASEGT. V lost 5 bases and J 7 bases, leaving 18 bases between the germline ends. The lymph nodes were axillary draining lymph nodes from breast cancer patients. TCRdb independently ran MiXCR on the multiplex PCR reads; one entry per CDR3 protein. Of around 110,000 distinct CDR3 sequences listed, roughly 33% are singletons. Of note for this clonotype: Its antigen is not identified.

This chain connects TRBV6-1 to TRBJ1-5; possible D gene TRBD1, 6 bases. The sequence derives from a female donor with breast cancer. Some clones in this sample may be carry-over from other donors' samples. The specimen was axillary lymph node tissue. CDR3 sequence: CASSSRTGPEQPQHF. The CDR3 nucleotides are TGTGCCAGCAGTAGTCGCACAGGGCCAGAACAGCCCCAGCATTTT.